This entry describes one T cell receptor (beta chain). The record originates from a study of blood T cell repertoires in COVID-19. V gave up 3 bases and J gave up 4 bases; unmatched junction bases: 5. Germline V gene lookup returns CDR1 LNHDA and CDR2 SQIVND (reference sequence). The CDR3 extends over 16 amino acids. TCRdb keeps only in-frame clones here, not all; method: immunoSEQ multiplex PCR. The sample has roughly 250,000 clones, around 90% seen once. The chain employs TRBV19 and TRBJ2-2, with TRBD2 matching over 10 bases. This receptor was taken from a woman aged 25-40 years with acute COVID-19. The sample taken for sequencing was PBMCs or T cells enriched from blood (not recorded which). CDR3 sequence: CASSILRLAGTGELFF. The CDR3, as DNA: TGTGCCAGTAGTATTCTAAGACTAGCGGGCACCGGGGAGCTGTTTTTT.